This TCR beta chain was documented in a study of shared clonotypes between healthy human individuals. Study-level information: Per donor, CD8 memory used one plate, CD8 naive used two, CD4 memory used three and CD4 naive used three.

A single count supports this clone. As yet, its antigen is unknown. Each subset's genomic DNA was split evenly across several immunoSEQ plates. As originally analysed: Junction-only sequences produced by ImmunoSEQ had no quality scores, so filtering differed. The method was immunoSEQ multiplex PCR; TCRdb's version includes in-frame clones alone and lacks a portion of them. V, J and clone size derive from that table, while D and trimming were established from the DNA sequence. Of hundreds of thousands of clones in the sample, around two thirds were seen once. Trimming left V 5 bases short and J 11 bases short, with 18 bases between. The CDR3 has 13 amino acids. Per the germline V gene, CDR1 is MGHRA and CDR2 is YSYEKL. Study-wide points: In a few donors, around 5.5% of naive CD4 clonotypes appeared in common.

The V and J genes are TRBV4-1 and TRBJ1-1; possibly TRBD1 for D (5 bases). This clonotype was obtained from a woman in her thirties in good health. Input material: memory CD4+ T cells sorted from blood. Subset in this sample: CD45RA-negative fraction. CDR3: CASSSQVPGFAFF. The CDR3 DNA reads as TGCGCCAGCAGCAGCCAAGTTCCAGGGTTCGCTTTCTTT.